This T cell receptor (beta chain) stems from a study of shared clonotypes between healthy human individuals. V gave up 6 bases and J gave up 0 bases, with 9 bases separating them. Germline V gene sequence: CDR1 SQVTM, CDR2 ANQGSEA. This CDR3 contains 13 residues. Some clones are missing from TCRdb's copy, which holds only in-frame ones; the method was immunoSEQ multiplex PCR. The sample consists of about 1.1 million clones, approximately 75% of them appearing once. Material for sequencing was memory CD4+ T cells from PBMCs. Described subset: CD45RA-negative fraction. This rearrangement joins TRBV29-1 to TRBJ2-1; D not resolved. This sequence was found in a man aged 18 to 35 in good health. Some clones in this sample may be carry-over from other donors' samples. The CDR3 sequence: CSVTKISYNEQFF. The DNA of the CDR3 is TGCAGCGTCACGAAGATCTCCTACAATGAGCAGTTCTTC.